This TCR beta chain emerged from a study of Graves' ophthalmopathy and Graves' hyperthyroidism. Other autoimmune diseases, uncontrolled infections, pregnancy or lactation ruled patients out of participation. Clinical symptoms, serum thyroxine, TRAb, thyroid ultrasound and orbital computed tomography determined diagnosis. TCR beta CDR3 regions were amplified from RNA transcripts. Second-round multiplex PCR followed a first-round RT-PCR using HTBI primers. TCRdb passed the multiplex PCR reads through MiXCR, listing each CDR3 protein once. The table records hundreds of thousands of distinct CDR3 sequences, 22% of them present only once. This clonotype showed up just a few times. Its antigen is unknown. Trimming took 10 bases from V and 2 from J; bases not matched to a gene: 4. From germline, CDR1 is LNHDA and CDR2 SQIVND (reference sequence). This CDR3 region has 12 residues. Study conclusions and caveats: Sensitivity reached 87.88% and specificity about 81% for a 13-signature model separating ophthalmopathy from stable hyperthyroidism. Clonotypes were expanded in thyroid at above 0.001 frequency, and most also appeared in blood.

J is TRBJ1-1 and V is TRBV19; 7 bases are a match to TRBD1. Specimen: peripheral blood. This receptor was obtained from a woman aged 18-30 years with stable Graves' hyperthyroidism. Some clones in this sample may be carry-over from other donors' samples. The CDR3 region is CATRGYNTEAFF. Written as DNA, the CDR3 is TGTGCCACCAGGGGGTACAACACTGAAGCTTTCTTT.